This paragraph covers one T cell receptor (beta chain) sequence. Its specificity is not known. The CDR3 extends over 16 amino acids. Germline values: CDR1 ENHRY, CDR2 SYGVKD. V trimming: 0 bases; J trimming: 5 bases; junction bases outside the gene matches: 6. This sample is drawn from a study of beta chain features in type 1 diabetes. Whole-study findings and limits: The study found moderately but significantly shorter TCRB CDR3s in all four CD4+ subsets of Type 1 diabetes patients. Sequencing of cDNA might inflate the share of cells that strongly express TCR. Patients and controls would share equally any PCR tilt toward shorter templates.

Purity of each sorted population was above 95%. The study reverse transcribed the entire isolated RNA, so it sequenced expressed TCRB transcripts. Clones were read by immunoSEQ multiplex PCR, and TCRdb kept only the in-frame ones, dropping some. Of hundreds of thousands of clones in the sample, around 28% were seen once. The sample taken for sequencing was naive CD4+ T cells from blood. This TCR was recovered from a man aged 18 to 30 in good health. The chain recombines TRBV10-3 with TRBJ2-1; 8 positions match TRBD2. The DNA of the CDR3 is TGTGCCATCAGTGAGTCGAGGCCTAGCGGGCACAATGAGCAGTTCTTC. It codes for CAISESRPSGHNEQFF.